Listed below are T cell receptor beta chains from one sample, sequenced in a study of T cell responses to AZD1222 COVID-19 vaccine. TCRdb's copy holds only in-frame clones and misses some; the assay was immunoSEQ multiplex PCR. The table records around 77,000 clones, around 90% of them present only once. Material: peripheral blood, obtained on day 0 of AZD1222 vaccination. The receptors stem from an adult in good health. CDR3s include the opening cysteine and the closing phenylalanine or tryptophan. The order of the fields is CDR3 protein, CDR3 DNA, clone size, V gene, J gene, D gene. D genes are given only for firm matches. Clone size is shown for a subset of rows, as once, few, many or a class of expanded clone.

CDR3 protein: CASANPGRGDRDTQYF
CDR3 DNA: TGTGCTAGTGCCAACCCTGGTCGGGGGGACCGGGATACGCAGTATTTT
clone size: NA
V gene: TRBV12-5
J gene: TRBJ2-3
D gene: TRBD2

CDR3 protein: CASRPGQGGFHEQYF
CDR3 DNA: TGTGCCAGCAGGCCGGGACAGGGAGGTTTCCACGAGCAGTACTTC
clone size: NA
V gene: TRBV2
J gene: TRBJ2-7
D gene: TRBD1

CDR3 protein: CASSLASTEETQYF
CDR3 DNA: TGTGCCAGCAGCTTGGCCTCGACAGAAGAGACCCAGTACTTC
clone size: NA
V gene: TRBV5-4
J gene: TRBJ2-5
D gene: NA

CDR3 protein: CASSSPRGTGTYEQYF
CDR3 DNA: TGTGCCAGCAGTTCTCCCAGGGGGACTGGAACCTACGAGCAGTACTTC
clone size: NA
V gene: TRBV6-5
J gene: TRBJ2-7
D gene: NA

CDR3 protein: CASSRGQVANEQFF
CDR3 DNA: TGTGCCAGCAGCCGGGGACAGGTAGCGAATGAGCAGTTCTTC
clone size: once
V gene: TRBV3-1/TRBV3-2
J gene: TRBJ2-1
D gene: TRBD1

CDR3 protein: CASSPGQGNRGNTIYF
CDR3 DNA: TGTGCCAGCAGCCCGGGACAGGGAAATCGAGGAAACACCATATATTTT
clone size: NA
V gene: TRBV7-2
J gene: TRBJ1-3
D gene: TRBD1

CDR3 protein: CASSAGPQTDEKLFF
CDR3 DNA: TGTGCCAGCAGCGCCGGACCGCAAACAGACGAAAAACTGTTTTTT
clone size: once
V gene: TRBV9
J gene: TRBJ1-4
D gene: NA

CDR3 protein: CASSRVGTVNQPQHF
CDR3 DNA: TGTGCCAGCAGCCGGGTGGGGACAGTGAATCAGCCCCAGCATTTT
clone size: NA
V gene: TRBV7-9
J gene: TRBJ1-5
D gene: TRBD1

CDR3 protein: CASSLSVATALNTQYF
CDR3 DNA: TGTGCCAGCAGCTTATCGGTTGCCACCGCCTTAAATACGCAGTATTTT
clone size: NA
V gene: TRBV7-2
J gene: TRBJ2-3
D gene: NA

CDR3 protein: CASSEGDYYSNQPQHF
CDR3 DNA: TGTGCCAGCAGTGAAGGGGACTATTATAGCAATCAGCCCCAGCATTTT
clone size: NA
V gene: TRBV2
J gene: TRBJ1-5
D gene: NA

CDR3 protein: CASSPKAGTSTDTQYF
CDR3 DNA: TGTGCCAGCAGCCCGAAAGCGGGGACTAGCACAGATACGCAGTATTTT
clone size: once
V gene: TRBV5-4
J gene: TRBJ2-3
D gene: TRBD2

CDR3 protein: CAWSAGVREKLFF
CDR3 DNA: TGTGCCTGGAGTGCGGGGGTTCGAGAAAAACTGTTTTTT
clone size: once
V gene: TRBV30
J gene: TRBJ1-4
D gene: NA

CDR3 protein: CASSYGTEAFF
CDR3 DNA: TGTGCCAGCAGTTACGGCACTGAAGCTTTCTTT
clone size: NA
V gene: TRBV6-2/TRBV6-3
J gene: TRBJ1-1
D gene: NA

CDR3 protein: CAWSVNSPLHF
CDR3 DNA: TGTGCCTGGAGTGTTAATTCACCCCTCCACTTT
clone size: NA
V gene: TRBV30
J gene: TRBJ1-6
D gene: NA

CDR3 protein: CASSLVQGGSYEQYF
CDR3 DNA: TGTGCCAGCAGCTTAGTACAGGGGGGATCCTACGAGCAGTACTTC
clone size: few
V gene: TRBV7-6
J gene: TRBJ2-7
D gene: TRBD1

CDR3 protein: CASSSGAKRGTGELFF
CDR3 DNA: TGTGCCAGCAGCTCCGGGGCCAAACGGGGCACCGGGGAGCTGTTTTTT
clone size: NA
V gene: TRBV5-8
J gene: TRBJ2-2
D gene: NA

CDR3 protein: CASRISETQYF
CDR3 DNA: TGTGCCAGCAGGATCTCGGAGACCCAGTACTTC
clone size: NA
V gene: TRBV6-5
J gene: TRBJ2-5
D gene: NA

CDR3 protein: CASSLDQLSSYNEQFF
CDR3 DNA: TGTGCCAGCAGCTTAGATCAGTTGAGCTCCTACAATGAGCAGTTCTTC
clone size: NA
V gene: TRBV7-2
J gene: TRBJ2-1
D gene: NA

CDR3 protein: CASSGTGLNEKLFF
CDR3 DNA: TGTGCCAGCAGCGGGACAGGCCTTAATGAAAAACTGTTTTTT
clone size: NA
V gene: TRBV9
J gene: TRBJ1-4
D gene: TRBD1

CDR3 protein: CASSPPGRGHSEQYF
CDR3 DNA: TGTGCCAGCAGCCCCCCCGGCAGGGGGCACTCCGAGCAGTACTTC
clone size: NA
V gene: TRBV6-2/TRBV6-3
J gene: TRBJ2-7
D gene: TRBD1

CDR3 protein: CSVWNTGELFF
CDR3 DNA: TGCAGCGTGTGGAACACCGGGGAGCTGTTTTTT
clone size: NA
V gene: TRBV29-1
J gene: TRBJ2-2
D gene: NA

CDR3 protein: CASGLPYTEAFF
CDR3 DNA: TGTGCTAGTGGTCTCCCTTACACTGAAGCTTTCTTT
clone size: NA
V gene: TRBV12-5
J gene: TRBJ1-1
D gene: NA

CDR3 protein: CASSDTMTDEAFF
CDR3 DNA: TGTGCCAGCTCCGATACTATGACAGATGAAGCTTTCTTT
clone size: NA
V gene: TRBV18
J gene: TRBJ1-1
D gene: NA

CDR3 protein: CASSLVGQGGFYNSPLHF
CDR3 DNA: TGCGCCAGCAGCTTGGTCGGACAGGGGGGGTTTTATAATTCACCCCTCCACTTT
clone size: NA
V gene: TRBV5-1
J gene: TRBJ1-6
D gene: TRBD1

CDR3 protein: CASSQDYDRGGYGYTF
CDR3 DNA: TGCGCCAGCAGCCAAGATTACGACAGGGGGGGCTATGGCTACACCTTC
clone size: NA
V gene: TRBV4-3
J gene: TRBJ1-2
D gene: TRBD1

CDR3 protein: CASTTGGARGQPQHF
CDR3 DNA: TGTGCCAGTACCACAGGGGGGGCGCGGGGTCAGCCCCAGCATTTT
clone size: NA
V gene: TRBV19
J gene: TRBJ1-5
D gene: TRBD1

CDR3 protein: CASSQAEGDTGELFF
CDR3 DNA: TGCGCCAGCAGCCAAGCGGAGGGAGACACCGGGGAGCTGTTTTTT
clone size: NA
V gene: TRBV4-3
J gene: TRBJ2-2
D gene: NA

CDR3 protein: CASSQDDRAGSPLHF
CDR3 DNA: TGTGCCAGCAGCCAAGATGACCGAGCCGGTTCACCCCTCCACTTT
clone size: NA
V gene: TRBV14
J gene: TRBJ1-6
D gene: NA

CDR3 protein: CASSQHQQGRSGYTF
CDR3 DNA: TGTGCCAGCAGCCAACACCAACAGGGAAGAAGTGGCTACACCTTC
clone size: NA
V gene: TRBV4-2
J gene: TRBJ1-2
D gene: NA

CDR3 protein: CASSQYLGEQFF
CDR3 DNA: TGCGCCAGCAGCCAATACCTCGGTGAGCAGTTCTTC
clone size: few
V gene: TRBV4-3
J gene: TRBJ2-1
D gene: NA

CDR3 protein: CASSQGLPSTDTQYF
CDR3 DNA: TGTGCCAGCTCGCAGGGACTACCTAGCACAGATACGCAGTATTTT
clone size: NA
V gene: TRBV18
J gene: TRBJ2-3
D gene: TRBD2

CDR3 protein: CATSSRNTEAFF
CDR3 DNA: TGTGCCACCAGCAGCCGGAACACTGAAGCTTTCTTT
clone size: NA
V gene: TRBV15
J gene: TRBJ1-1
D gene: NA

CDR3 protein: CASSRDNSENTIYF
CDR3 DNA: TGTGCCAGCAGCCGGGACAACTCTGAAAACACCATATATTTT
clone size: NA
V gene: TRBV3-1/TRBV3-2
J gene: TRBJ1-3
D gene: NA

CDR3 protein: CASSPGQGLSNEQFF
CDR3 DNA: TGTGCCAGCAGCCCTGGACAGGGTTTATCCAATGAGCAGTTCTTC
clone size: NA
V gene: TRBV7-9
J gene: TRBJ2-1
D gene: TRBD1

CDR3 protein: CASSSNRGDSPLHF
CDR3 DNA: TGTGCCAGCAGCTCGAACAGGGGGGATTCACCCCTCCACTTT
clone size: once
V gene: TRBV13
J gene: TRBJ1-6
D gene: TRBD1

CDR3 protein: CASSKVGARQWRHSNQPQHF
CDR3 DNA: TGTGCCAGCAGCAAAGTTGGGGCTAGACAGTGGCGTCATAGCAATCAGCCCCAGCATTTT
clone size: NA
V gene: TRBV21-1
J gene: TRBJ1-5
D gene: NA

CDR3 protein: CASSIQTGTYEQYF
CDR3 DNA: TGTGCCAGTAGTATCCAGACAGGAACCTACGAGCAGTACTTC
clone size: NA
V gene: TRBV19
J gene: TRBJ2-7
D gene: NA

CDR3 protein: CASSLEGGSDTEAFF
CDR3 DNA: TGCGCCAGCAGCTTGGAGGGGGGCTCCGACACTGAAGCTTTCTTT
clone size: NA
V gene: TRBV5-1
J gene: TRBJ1-1
D gene: NA

CDR3 protein: CASRGGHNQPQHF
CDR3 DNA: TGTGCCAGCCGCGGGGGGCACAATCAGCCCCAGCATTTT
clone size: NA
V gene: TRBV2
J gene: TRBJ1-5
D gene: NA

CDR3 protein: CASRRQGPGELFF
CDR3 DNA: TGTGCCAGCAGAAGACAGGGTCCCGGGGAGCTGTTTTTT
clone size: NA
V gene: TRBV6-6
J gene: TRBJ2-2
D gene: TRBD1

CDR3 protein: CATSDEGGSAGRPQHF
CDR3 DNA: TGTGCCACCAGTGATGAGGGGGGGAGTGCTGGGCGGCCCCAGCATTTT
clone size: NA
V gene: TRBV24-1
J gene: TRBJ1-5
D gene: NA

CDR3 protein: CASSPTAGNYGYTF
CDR3 DNA: TGTGCCAGCAGCCCCACAGCGGGGAACTATGGCTACACCTTC
clone size: once
V gene: TRBV11-2
J gene: TRBJ1-2
D gene: NA

CDR3 protein: CASKVRGPLIGGYTF
CDR3 DNA: TGTGCCAGTAAGGTTAGGGGGCCTCTGATCGGAGGCTACACCTTC
clone size: once
V gene: TRBV19
J gene: TRBJ1-2
D gene: TRBD1

CDR3 protein: CASSRTGGGELFF
CDR3 DNA: TGTGCCAGCAGCCGGACAGGGGGCGGGGAGCTGTTTTTT
clone size: NA
V gene: TRBV3-1/TRBV3-2
J gene: TRBJ2-2
D gene: TRBD1

CDR3 protein: CASSRDRGETQYF
CDR3 DNA: TGTGCCAGCAGCCGGGACAGGGGGGAGACCCAGTACTTC
clone size: NA
V gene: TRBV11-1
J gene: TRBJ2-5
D gene: TRBD1